This T cell receptor beta chain was captured by sequencing in a study of blood T cell repertoires in COVID-19. Study at large: From the United States, Italy and Spain came samples of acute and convalescent COVID-19.

How the authors handled the data: Estimated nucleated cell counts came from reference gene primer amplification. Produced via immunoSEQ multiplex PCR; TCRdb's table is partial and in-frame only. V, J and clone size are taken as reported in that table, and D and trimming were inferred from the DNA itself. The sample includes roughly 140,000 clones, around 90% of them seen just once. V gave up 0 bases and J gave up 4 bases; unmatched junction bases: 3. Germline lookup yields CDR1 MNHEY and CDR2 SVGEGT. The length of the CDR3 is 15 residues. The sequenced sample was peripheral blood. The receptor's source is an older man with acute or convalescent COVID-19. This chain joins TRBV6-2 or TRBV6-3 and TRBJ2-1; TRBD1 aligns across 7 bases. CDR3: CASSYSIRGYNEQFF. DNA for the CDR3: TGTGCCAGCAGTTACTCGATCAGGGGGTACAATGAGCAGTTCTTC.